Reported below is one T cell receptor beta chain. The antigen is not known. These data originate in a study of cytomegalovirus exposure and HLA in healthy donors. General study results and limits: Near-uniform donor sequencing depth was presumed by presence/absence analyses.

PCR primers comprised 60 Vbeta and 13 Jbeta primers. Assay used: immunoSEQ multiplex PCR; TCRdb lists only in-frame clones, some missing. In the table there are some 180,000 clones, 75% of which are singletons. CDR3 size: 13 residues. Trimming took 3 bases from V and 9 from J; bases not matched to a gene: 5. This sequence originates from a male donor in good health and CMV-seronegative. The specimen sequenced was PBMCs. The chain is built from TRBV23-1 and TRBJ2-3, with 8 bases that match TRBD2. TRBV23-1 is flagged as an ORF with uncertain function. The CDR3 sequence: CASSHRGLGTQYF. The CDR3 DNA follows: TGCGCCAGCAGTCATAGGGGACTAGGCACGCAGTATTTT.